What follows describes a single TCR beta chain. The antigen remains unidentified. The sample comes from a study of T cell repertoires in cytomegalovirus infection. About the research overall: Public TCR beta signature analysis indicated the presence of both CMV infection and matching HLA type. Overall study results and limits: Cumulated frequencies of public TCR beta families served to identify carriers of CMV plus the relevant HLA. In two of eight donors, the top clonotype was HLA-C-restricted CMV-specific.

TCRdb itself ran the reads through MiXCR, one entry per CDR3 protein. The sample has around 630,000 distinct CDR3 sequences, around 24% seen once. Germline assignment: CDR1 DFQATT and CDR2 SNEGSKA (reference sequence). Trimming cost V 1 base and J 4 bases; bases outside gene matches: 13. The CDR3 consists of 16 residues. The specimen sequenced was CD8+ T cells from PBMCs. The rearrangement joins TRBV20-1 to TRBJ2-7, with 7 bases fitting TRBD2. This clonotype was sampled from a human donor in good health (CMV status not recorded). Some clones in this sample may be carry-over from other donors' samples. Here the CDR3 DNA reads TGCAGTGCTAGAGGGGGGACTGGGAGCGGGGCATACGAGCAGTACTTC. Protein product: CSARGGTGSGAYEQYF.